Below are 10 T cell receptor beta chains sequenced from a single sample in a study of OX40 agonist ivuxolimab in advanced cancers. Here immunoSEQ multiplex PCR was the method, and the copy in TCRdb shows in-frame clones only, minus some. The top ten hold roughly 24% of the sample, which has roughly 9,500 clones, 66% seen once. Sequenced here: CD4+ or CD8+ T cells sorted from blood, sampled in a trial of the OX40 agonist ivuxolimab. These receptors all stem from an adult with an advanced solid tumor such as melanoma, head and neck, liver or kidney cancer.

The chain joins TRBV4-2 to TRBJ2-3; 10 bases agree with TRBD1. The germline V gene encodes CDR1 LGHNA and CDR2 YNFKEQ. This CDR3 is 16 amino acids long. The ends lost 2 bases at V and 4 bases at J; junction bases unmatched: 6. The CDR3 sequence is CASSQLSGQGSDTQYF. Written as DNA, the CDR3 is TGTGCCAGCAGCCAACTATCGGGACAGGGGTCAGATACGCAGTATTTT.

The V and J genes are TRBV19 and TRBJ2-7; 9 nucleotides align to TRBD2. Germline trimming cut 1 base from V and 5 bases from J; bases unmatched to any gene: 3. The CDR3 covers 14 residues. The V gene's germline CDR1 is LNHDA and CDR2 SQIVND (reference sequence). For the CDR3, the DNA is TGTGCCAGTAGTATAGGCGGGAGGGTACACGAGCAGTACTTC. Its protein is CASSIGGRVHEQYF.

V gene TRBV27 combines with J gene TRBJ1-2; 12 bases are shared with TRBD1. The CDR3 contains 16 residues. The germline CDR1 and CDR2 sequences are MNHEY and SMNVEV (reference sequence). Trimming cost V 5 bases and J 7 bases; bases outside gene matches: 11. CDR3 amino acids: CASSPLRDRGQGGYTF. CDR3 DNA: TGTGCCAGCAGTCCCCTCCGGGACAGGGGGCAGGGTGGCTACACCTTC.

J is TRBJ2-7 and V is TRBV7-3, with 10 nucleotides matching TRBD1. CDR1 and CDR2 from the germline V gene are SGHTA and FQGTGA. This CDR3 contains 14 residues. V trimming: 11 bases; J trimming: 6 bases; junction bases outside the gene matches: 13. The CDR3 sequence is CAGCRDRGSREQYF. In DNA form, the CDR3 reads TGTGCCGGATGCAGGGACAGGGGATCCCGCGAGCAGTACTTC.

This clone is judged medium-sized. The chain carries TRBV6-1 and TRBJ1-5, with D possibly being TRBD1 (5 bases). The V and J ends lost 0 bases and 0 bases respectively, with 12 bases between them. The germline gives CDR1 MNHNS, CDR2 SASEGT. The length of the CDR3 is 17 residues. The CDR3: CASSEAFRGISNQPQHF. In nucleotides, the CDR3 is TGTGCCAGCAGTGAAGCGTTTAGGGGTATTAGCAATCAGCCCCAGCATTTT.

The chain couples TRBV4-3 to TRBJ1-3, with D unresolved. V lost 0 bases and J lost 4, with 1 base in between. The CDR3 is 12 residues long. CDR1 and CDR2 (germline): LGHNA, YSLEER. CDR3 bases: TGCGCCAGCAGCCAAGAAGGAAACACCATATATTTT. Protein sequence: CASSQEGNTIYF.

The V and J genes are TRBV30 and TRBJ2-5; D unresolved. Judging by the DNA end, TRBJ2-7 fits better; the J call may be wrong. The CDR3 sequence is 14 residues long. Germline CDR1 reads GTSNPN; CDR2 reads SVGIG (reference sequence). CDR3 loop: CAWTRRRVGYEQYF. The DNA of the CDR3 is TGTGCCTGGACGCGTCGCCGGGTGGGCTACGAGCAGTACTTC.

The chain's CDR3 is CASSPPGRPHGYTF. DNA for the CDR3: TGTGCCAGCAGTCCCCCCGGCAGACCCCATGGCTACACCTTC. V gene TRBV6-6 combines with J gene TRBJ1-2, with unresolved D. CDR3 length: 14 amino acids. The V end was cut by 5 bases, the J end by 6 bases, with 16 bases between. Per germline, CDR1 MNHNY and CDR2 SVGAGI (reference sequence).

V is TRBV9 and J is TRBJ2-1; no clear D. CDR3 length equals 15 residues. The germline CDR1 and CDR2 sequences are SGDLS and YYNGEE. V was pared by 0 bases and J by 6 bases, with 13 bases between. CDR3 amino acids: CASSVGGSPGNEQFF. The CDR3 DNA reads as TGTGCCAGCAGCGTAGGGGGATCGCCAGGCAATGAGCAGTTCTTC.

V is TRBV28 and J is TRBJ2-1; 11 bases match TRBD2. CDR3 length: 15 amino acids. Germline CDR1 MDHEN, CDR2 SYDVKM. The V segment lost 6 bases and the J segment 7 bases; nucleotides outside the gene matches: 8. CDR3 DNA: TGTGCCAGCAGACTAGTAGCGGGAGGGCCTAATGAGCAGTTCTTC. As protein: CASRLVAGGPNEQFF.